Listed here is a single TCR beta chain. Here immunoSEQ multiplex PCR was the method, and the copy in TCRdb shows in-frame clones only, minus some. This table has roughly 60,000 clones, around 90% appearing once. This sample stems from a study of T cell repertoires in ileal Crohn's disease. The time point here: neoterminal ileum biopsy at postoperative endoscopy, about 6 months after surgery. The germline V gene has CDR1 SGHRS and CDR2 YFSETQ. Germline trimming cut 4 bases from V and 4 bases from J; bases unmatched to any gene: 12. This CDR3 has 17 residues. Specimen: ileal tissue. This receptor was taken from an adult with Crohn's disease. The V call is TRBV5-1, the J call TRBJ2-5; 11 nucleotides align to TRBD2. CDR3 residues: CASSESLAGGLVETQYF. The CDR3 coding sequence is TGCGCCAGCAGCGAGTCTTTAGCGGGGGGGCTAGTAGAGACCCAGTACTTC.